This record covers a single T cell receptor beta chain. Only in-frame clones appear in the TCRdb table, and some are missing; sequencing was by immunoSEQ multiplex PCR. The table includes roughly 500,000 clones, about 84% detected once. The sample is drawn from a study of shared T cell receptors in the human thymus. V was clipped by 1 base and J by 0 bases, with 12 bases between them. The CDR3 totals 17 residues. In germline, CDR1 is SNHLY, CDR2 FYNNEI. The sample also formed part of further work on human thymus T cells. According to that study: Among the donors, all were healthy Finnish infants having corrective surgery for congenital heart defects. Thymic samples were excised during corrective heart operations. Blood and thymic repertoires both appeared biased in V and J gene usage. As related research reported, thymic repertoires overlapped highly among unrelated individuals.

This receptor was obtained from a boy under two years old with a congenital heart defect. Sequencing used thymocytes. The rearrangement joins TRBV2 to TRBJ2-2; tentative D call: TRBD1 (6 bases). CDR3 sequence reads: CASSEGMAGANTGELFF. CDR3 DNA sequence: TGTGCCAGCAGTGAAGGAATGGCAGGGGCGAACACCGGGGAGCTGTTTTTT.